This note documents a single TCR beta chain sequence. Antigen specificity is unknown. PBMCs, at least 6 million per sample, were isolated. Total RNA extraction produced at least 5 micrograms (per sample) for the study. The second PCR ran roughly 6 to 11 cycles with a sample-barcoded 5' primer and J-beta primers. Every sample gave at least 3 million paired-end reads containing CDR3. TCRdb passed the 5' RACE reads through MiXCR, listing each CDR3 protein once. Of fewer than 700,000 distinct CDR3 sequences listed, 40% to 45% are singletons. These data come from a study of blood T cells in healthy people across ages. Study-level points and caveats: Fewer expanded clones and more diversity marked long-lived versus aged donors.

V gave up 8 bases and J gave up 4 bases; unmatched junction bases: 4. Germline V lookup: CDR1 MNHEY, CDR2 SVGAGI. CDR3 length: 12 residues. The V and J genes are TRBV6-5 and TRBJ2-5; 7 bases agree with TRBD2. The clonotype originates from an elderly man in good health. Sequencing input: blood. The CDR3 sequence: CASRSGRETQYF. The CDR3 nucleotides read TGTGCCAGCCGTAGCGGGCGAGAGACCCAGTACTTC.